Listed below are T cell receptor beta chains from one sample, sequenced in a study of PD-1 blockade in classical Hodgkin lymphoma. Here immunoSEQ multiplex PCR was the method, and the copy in TCRdb shows in-frame clones only, minus some. The repertoire includes about 35,000 clones, around 89% of them detected once, and 0.2% to 0.25% sits in the top ten. Sequencing was done on a sample of CD4+ T cells from blood. These receptors all stem from a human donor with classical Hodgkin lymphoma. The CDR3 runs from the conserved cysteine through the conserved F or W. The order of the fields is V gene, D gene, clone size, J gene, CDR3 DNA, CDR3 protein. D genes are given only for firm matches. Size values are once, few and many counts, or a class for expanded clones, and some rows have none.

TRBV11-2	TRBD1	.	TRBJ2-7	TGTGCCAGCAGCTTATCACAGGGGCTACGAAAGCAGTACTTC	CASSLSQGLRKQYF
TRBV30	.	.	TRBJ2-2	TGTGCCTGGAGCTTGGGGACCGGGGAGCTGTTTTTT	CAWSLGTGELFF
TRBV29-1	.	few	TRBJ1-1	TGCAGCGTCACGGACGGGAACACTGAAGCTTTCTTT	CSVTDGNTEAFF
TRBV7-6	TRBD2	.	TRBJ2-5	TGTGCCAGCAGCTTAGGATTAAGCGGGGGGGATGGGACCCAGTACTTC	CASSLGLSGGDGTQYF
TRBV7-2	.	once	TRBJ1-5	TGTGCCAGCAGCTTAGGCAATCAGCCCCAGCATTTT	CASSLGNQPQHF
TRBV15	.	.	TRBJ2-5	TGTGCCACCAGCAGAGATCTTGAGGGAGGAGAGACCCAGTACTTC	CATSRDLEGGETQYF
TRBV6-5	.	few	TRBJ1-5	TGTGCCAGCAGTTACTCGGAGCGTCAGCCCCAGCATTTT	CASSYSERQPQHF
TRBV5-1	.	.	TRBJ2-1	TGCGCCAGCAGCTTGGCCCGGTGGGGTCTGGATGAGCAGTTCTTC	CASSLARWGLDEQFF
TRBV5-5	.	.	TRBJ2-3	TGTGCCAGCAGCTTCCCGGGGGGCACAGATACGCAGTATTTT	CASSFPGGTDTQYF
TRBV5-1	.	.	TRBJ1-1	TGCGCCAGCAGCTTAGCCGGGGTCGGGTACACTGAAGCTTTCTTT	CASSLAGVGYTEAFF
TRBV11-3	.	.	TRBJ1-5	TGTGCCAGCAGCTTTTTGGGGGGTGATCAGCCCCAGCATTTT	CASSFLGGDQPQHF
TRBV30	TRBD1	.	TRBJ1-1	TGTGCCTGGAGTACAGGGGCCAAGAACACTGAAGCTTTCTTT	CAWSTGAKNTEAFF
TRBV6-5	.	.	TRBJ1-1	TGTGCCAGCAGTTACTTGGGGGACACTGAAGCTTTCTTT	CASSYLGDTEAFF
TRBV19	.	.	TRBJ2-3	TGTGCCAGTAGTGTTAGCGGAAGCACAGATACGCAGTATTTT	CASSVSGSTDTQYF
TRBV4-3	.	.	TRBJ1-6	TGCGCCAGCAGCCAAGTGGTGACAGCTAATTCACCCCTCCACTTT	CASSQVVTANSPLHF
TRBV9	.	.	TRBJ1-2	TGTGCCAGCAGCGTAGACAGGAACTATGGCTACACCTTC	CASSVDRNYGYTF
TRBV6-5	.	.	TRBJ2-7	TGTGCCAGCAGTTCCGGGGGGCCCTACGAGCAGTACTTC	CASSSGGPYEQYF
TRBV7-9	.	.	TRBJ1-3	TGTGCCAGCAGCCCCCGGACAGCCTACTCTGGAAACACCATATATTTT	CASSPRTAYSGNTIYF
TRBV30	TRBD1	.	TRBJ1-1	TGTGCCTTGACAGGGGGTAGCACTGAAGCTTTCTTT	CALTGGSTEAFF
TRBV6-5	.	.	TRBJ1-3	TGTGCCAGCAGTAAAGGGAACCCGAGTGGAAACACCATATATTTT	CASSKGNPSGNTIYF
TRBV5-4	.	.	TRBJ1-4	TGTGCCAGCAGCTTGGACAGGGATGAAAAACTGTTTTTT	CASSLDRDEKLFF
TRBV5-5	.	.	TRBJ1-5	TGTGCCAGCCACCGGGATCGCAATCAGCCCCAGCATTTT	CASHRDRNQPQHF
TRBV2	.	.	TRBJ2-3	TGTGCCAGCAGTAACACAGATACGCAGTATTTT	CASSNTDTQYF
TRBV19	.	.	TRBJ1-1	TGTGCCAGTAGTATAGTAGTAGGCACTGAAGCTTTCTTT	CASSIVVGTEAFF
TRBV4-3	TRBD2	.	TRBJ2-7	TGCGCCAGCAGCCCATCGACTAGCGGGAGGAACGAGCAGTACTTC	CASSPSTSGRNEQYF
TRBV12-2	.	.	TRBJ1-4	TGTGCAAGTCGCTTACCCGGCAGGCAAGGTAATGAAAAACTGTTTTTT	CASRLPGRQGNEKLFF
TRBV20-1	.	.	TRBJ1-1	TGCAGTGTTTCTGGGGGGATCGAGGCTTTCTTT	CSVSGGIEAFF
TRBV7-9	.	once	TRBJ1-3	TGTGCCAGCAGCTTAAGTGGAAACACCATATATTTT	CASSLSGNTIYF
TRBV7-3	TRBD2	.	TRBJ2-1	TGTGCCAGCAGCTCTCGGGGGGGAAGCTCCTACAATGAGCAGTTCTTC	CASSSRGGSSYNEQFF
TRBV7-2	.	.	TRBJ2-5	TGTGCCAGCAGCCCCTCAGCCCGGGAAGAGACCCAGTACTTC	CASSPSAREETQYF